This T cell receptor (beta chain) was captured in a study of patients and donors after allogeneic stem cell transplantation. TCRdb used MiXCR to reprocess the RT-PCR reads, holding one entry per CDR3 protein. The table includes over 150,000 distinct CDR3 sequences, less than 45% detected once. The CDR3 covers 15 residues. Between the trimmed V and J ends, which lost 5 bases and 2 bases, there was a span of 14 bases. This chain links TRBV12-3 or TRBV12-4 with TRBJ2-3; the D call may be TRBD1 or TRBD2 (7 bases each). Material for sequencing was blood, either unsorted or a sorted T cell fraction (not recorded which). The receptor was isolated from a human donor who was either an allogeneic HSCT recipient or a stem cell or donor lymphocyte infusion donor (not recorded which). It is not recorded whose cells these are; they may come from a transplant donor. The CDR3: CASSPGRGLTDTQYF. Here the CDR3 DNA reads TGTGCCAGCAGTCCGGGGAGGGGGCTCACAGATACGCAGTATTTT.